Listed below are T cell receptor beta chains from one sample, sequenced in a study of cytomegalovirus exposure and HLA in healthy donors. TCRdb keeps only in-frame clones here, not all; method: immunoSEQ multiplex PCR. The table records 100,000 or so clones, 76% of them present only once. The sample comprised PBMCs. These receptors originate from a man aged 40-49 years in good health and CMV-seropositive. Each CDR3 is given with its conserved first and last residue. D genes are given only for firm matches. A row's size may be missing; if present it is once, few, many or a size class.

>TRBJ1-1|NA|TRBD1|TRBV18
TGTGCCAGCTCAGAAGGGGGGGACAGGACTGAAGCTTTCTTT
CASSEGGDRTEAFF
>TRBJ1-1|NA|NA|TRBV11-3
TGTGCCAGCAGCCCCCCAGGGATGGGGAACACTGAAGCTTTCTTT
CASSPPGMGNTEAFF
>TRBJ2-5|NA|NA|TRBV30
TGTGCCTGGAGTGTAGGAGGGAGGGAGACCCAGTACTTC
CAWSVGGRETQYF
>TRBJ1-1|NA|NA|TRBV5-6
TGTGCCAGCAGCTTACTCGCGTCTGAAGCTTTCTTT
CASSLLASEAFF
>TRBJ2-1|NA|NA|TRBV19
TGTGCCAGTAGTCACTTAGGCTCAACGGGGGAGCAGTTCTTC
CASSHLGSTGEQFF
>TRBJ2-1|once|NA|TRBV11-1
TGTGCCAGCAGCTTAGAAATTCGTCCCTCCTACAATGAGCAGTTCTTC
CASSLEIRPSYNEQFF
>TRBJ2-3|NA|NA|TRBV19
TGTGCCAGTACCGGGGGTAGAATCATCACAGATACGCAGTATTTT
CASTGGRIITDTQYF
>TRBJ2-7|few|NA|TRBV7-9
TGTGCCAGCAGCCCTGACGGGACTTACTACGAGCAGTACTTC
CASSPDGTYYEQYF
>TRBJ1-2|NA|TRBD1|TRBV6-6
TGTGCCAGCAGTCGTCAGGGACAGTCATATGGCTACACCTTC
CASSRQGQSYGYTF
>TRBJ2-3|NA|TRBD1|TRBV19
TGTGCCAGTAGTCCCCTCCACAGGGGGACGAGCACAGATACGCAGTATTTT
CASSPLHRGTSTDTQYF
>TRBJ1-1|NA|NA|TRBV13
TGTGCCAGCAGCTTAGGCAGGGGAATGTCCCTCACTGAAGCTTTCTTT
CASSLGRGMSLTEAFF
>TRBJ1-2|NA|NA|TRBV5-6
TGTGCCAGCAGCTTTGACCTTACTAAGGACTATGGCTACACCTTC
CASSFDLTKDYGYTF
>TRBJ1-1|few|TRBD1|TRBV7-2
TGTGCCAGCAGCCTACAGGGGTCCCTCACTGAAGCTTTCTTT
CASSLQGSLTEAFF
>TRBJ1-2|few|NA|TRBV21-1
TGTGCCAGCAGCAAAGGGCCACAGGGTGGGGACTATGGCTACACCTTC
CASSKGPQGGDYGYTF
>TRBJ1-6|NA|NA|TRBV28
TGTGCCAGCCAAGTGGCCAACTATAATTCACCCCTCCACTTT
CASQVANYNSPLHF
>TRBJ2-5|NA|TRBD1|TRBV7-2
TGTGCCAGCGTCCCACGGACAGGGGGCATGGAGACCCAGTACTTC
CASVPRTGGMETQYF
>TRBJ1-6|NA|NA|TRBV2
TGTGCCACCGGGGAAGTCTCCTATAATTCACCCCTCCACTTT
CATGEVSYNSPLHF
>TRBJ1-2|NA|TRBD1|TRBV5-5
TGTGCCAGCAGCCAGGGGGCTGGTGGCTACACCTTC
CASSQGAGGYTF
>TRBJ1-1|NA|NA|TRBV5-1
TGCGCCAGCAGCCAGAACACTGAAGCTTTCTTT
CASSQNTEAFF
>TRBJ2-7|once|NA|TRBV7-3
TGTGCCAGCAGCTTAACGGCAGGTTCCTACGAGCAGTACTTC
CASSLTAGSYEQYF
>TRBJ2-2|few|NA|TRBV10-3
TGTGCCATCAGTAAGTTCGAGCGAGACACCGGGGAGCTGTTTTTT
CAISKFERDTGELFF
>TRBJ1-1|NA|TRBD1|TRBV7-2
TGTGCCAGCAGCGCCCCACTGAGGACAGGGGGAGGTACTGAAGCTTTCTTT
CASSAPLRTGGGTEAFF